The entry below gives a single T cell receptor beta chain sequence along with its context. Libraries were prepared by immunoSEQ multiplex PCR; TCRdb keeps only in-frame clonotypes and omits some of them. In the table there are tens of thousands of clones, 75% to 90% of which are singletons. This record belongs to a study of blood T cell repertoires in COVID-19. Per germline, CDR1 SGHTA and CDR2 FQGNSA. This CDR3 spans 17 amino acids. Between the trimmed V and J ends, which lost 5 bases and 1 base, there was a span of 18 bases. Sample: peripheral blood. The chain joins TRBV7-2 to TRBJ1-5, with a weak D call TRBD1 (5 bases). This sequence was found in a male donor with acute or convalescent COVID-19. The CDR3 DNA is TGTGCCAGCAGCCGCGGGGGGGTCAGGGTAAGCAATCAGCCCCAGCATTTT. Its protein product is CASSRGGVRVSNQPQHF. Supplemented by reference TRBV7-2 and TRBJ1-5, the full variable domain reads GAGVSQSPSNKVTEKGKDVELRCDPISGHTALYWYRQSLGQGLEFLIYFQGNSAPDKSGLPSDRFSAERTGGSVSTLTIQRTQQEDSAVYLCASSRGGVRVSNQPQHFGDGTRLSIL.